This record looks at one T cell receptor beta chain sequence and its context. In TCRdb, the PCR reads were re-called with MiXCR into one record per CDR3 protein. The sample has approximately 590,000 distinct CDR3 sequences, less than 30% seen once. The data derive from a study of molecular identifiers for immune sequencing clone quantification. J was trimmed by 6 bases and V by 5 bases; bases with no gene match: 10. There are 15 residues in the CDR3. Germline V lookup: CDR1 MNHEY, CDR2 SVGEGT. The origin of this receptor is a human donor in good health. Some libraries in this study had Jurkat cell RNA spiked in. V gene TRBV6-2 or TRBV6-3 combines with J gene TRBJ2-7; 10 bases fit TRBD1. The sample comprised naive CD8+ T cells from blood, with Jurkat cell RNA spiked in. Subset defined: FACS-sorted CD8+CD4-CCR7+CD45RA+ naive T cells. The CDR3 protein is CASSALWGQGSEQYF. The CDR3, as DNA: TGTGCCAGCAGTGCCCTGTGGGGACAGGGGTCCGAGCAGTACTTC.